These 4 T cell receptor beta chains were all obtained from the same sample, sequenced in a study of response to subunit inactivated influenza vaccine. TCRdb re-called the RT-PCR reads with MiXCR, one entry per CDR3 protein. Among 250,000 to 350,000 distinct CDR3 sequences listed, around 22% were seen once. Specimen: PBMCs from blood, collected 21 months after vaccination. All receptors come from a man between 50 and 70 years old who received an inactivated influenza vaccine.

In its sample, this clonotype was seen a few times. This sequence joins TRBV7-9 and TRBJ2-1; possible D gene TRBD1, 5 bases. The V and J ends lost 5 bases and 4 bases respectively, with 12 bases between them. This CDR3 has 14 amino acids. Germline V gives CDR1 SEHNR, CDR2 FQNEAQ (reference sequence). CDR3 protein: CASSQAGIYNEQFF. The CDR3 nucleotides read TGTGCCAGCAGCCAAGCAGGGATTTACAATGAGCAGTTCTTC.

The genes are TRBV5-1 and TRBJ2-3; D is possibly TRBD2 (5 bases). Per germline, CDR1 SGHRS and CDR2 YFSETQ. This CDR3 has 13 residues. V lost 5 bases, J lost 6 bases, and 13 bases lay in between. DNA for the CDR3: TGCGCCAGCAGTAGCGAGGGTCACGATACGCAGTATTTT. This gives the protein CASSSEGHDTQYF.

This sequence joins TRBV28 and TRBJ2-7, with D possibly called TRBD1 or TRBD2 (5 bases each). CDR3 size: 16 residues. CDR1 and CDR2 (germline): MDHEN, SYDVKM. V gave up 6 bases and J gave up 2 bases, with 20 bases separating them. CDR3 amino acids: CASSLDGGSGPYEQYF. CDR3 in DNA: TGTGCCAGCAGCCTAGATGGGGGTTCGGGCCCCTACGAGCAGTACTTC.

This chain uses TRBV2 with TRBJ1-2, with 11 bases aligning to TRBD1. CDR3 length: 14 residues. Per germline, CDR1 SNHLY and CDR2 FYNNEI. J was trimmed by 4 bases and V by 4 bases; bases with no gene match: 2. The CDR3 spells CASSGTGGSYGYTF. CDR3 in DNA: TGTGCCAGCAGTGGGACAGGGGGCAGCTATGGCTACACCTTC.